The present entry profiles one T cell receptor beta chain with its context. Its antigen is undetermined. From RNA transcripts, TCR beta CDR3 regions were amplified. The primer set for the first-round RT-PCR of the TCR CDR3 was HTBI. TCRdb fed the multiplex PCR reads into MiXCR, producing one record per CDR3 protein. The table lists approximately 590,000 distinct CDR3 sequences, around 46% of them singletons. Graves' hyperthyroidism was deemed stable absent ophthalmopathy progression within 18 months. Patients with uncontrolled infections, other autoimmune diseases, pregnancy or lactation were excluded. These data are taken from a study of T cells in Graves' hyperthyroidism and ophthalmopathy. Study-wide results and caveats: Patients with ophthalmopathy were separated from those with stable hyperthyroidism by a 13 V-J model.

The germline V gene has CDR1 SGHTA and CDR2 FQGNSA. V gave up 6 bases and J gave up 0 bases, with 12 bases separating them. The CDR3 is made up of 16 amino acids. Material for sequencing was peripheral blood or thyroid tissue (not recorded which). The TCR comes from a young woman with Graves' hyperthyroidism. The chain has TRBV7-2 and TRBJ1-6; D unresolved. CDR3 amino acids: CASSEHGSSYNSPLHF. The CDR3, as DNA: TGTGCCAGCAGTGAACACGGGAGCTCCTATAATTCACCCCTCCACTTT. Full variable domain (remainder filled in from reference TRBV7-2 and TRBJ1-6): GAGVSQSPSNKVTEKGKDVELRCDPISGHTALYWYRQSLGQGLEFLIYFQGNSAPDKSGLPSDRFSAERTGGSVSTLTIQRTQQEDSAVYLCASSEHGSSYNSPLHFGNGTRLTVT.